This TCR beta chain was sequenced for a study of T cell repertoires in cytomegalovirus infection. Note on this clonotype: Its antigen remains unidentified. One end of the junction is discordant with germline, which a read error may explain.

TCRdb independently ran MiXCR on the reads; one entry per CDR3 protein. The repertoire holds 200,000 or so distinct CDR3 sequences, 38% seen once, with 59% in the top ten. The TCR sequence derives from a human donor in good health (CMV status not recorded). Some clones in this sample may be carry-over from other donors' samples. The source material was CD8+ T cells from cultured PBMCs, sampled from culture after CMV antigen stimulation.

Here the CDR3 reads CASSRESGELFF. CDR3 nucleotides: TGTGCTAGCAGTCGGGAGTCCGGGGAGCTGTTTTTT. The rearrangement uses TRBV7-6 and TRBJ2-2; TRBD2 is a possible D gene (6 bases). This CDR3 has 12 residues. CDR1 is SGHVS, CDR2 FNYEAQ, per germline.